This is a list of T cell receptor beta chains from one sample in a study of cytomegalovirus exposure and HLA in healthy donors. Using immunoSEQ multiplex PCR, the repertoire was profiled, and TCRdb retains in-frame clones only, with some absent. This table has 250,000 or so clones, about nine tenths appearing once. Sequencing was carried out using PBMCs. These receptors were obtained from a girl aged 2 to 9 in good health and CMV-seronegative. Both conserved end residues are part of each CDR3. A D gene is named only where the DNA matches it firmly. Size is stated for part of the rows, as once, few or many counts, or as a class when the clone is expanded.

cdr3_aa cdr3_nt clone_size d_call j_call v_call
CACRGSPGELFF TGTGCCTGCCGAGGGAGCCCCGGGGAGCTGTTTTTT once . TRBJ2-2 TRBV30
CASSLQGGQPQHF TGCGCCAGCAGCTTACAGGGGGGTCAGCCCCAGCATTTT . TRBD1 TRBJ1-5 TRBV5-1
CASSNRSYEQYF TGTGCCAGCAGTAACAGATCCTACGAGCAGTACTTC . . TRBJ2-7 TRBV28
CAIREGLAVYEQYF TGTGCCATCAGGGAAGGACTAGCGGTATACGAGCAGTACTTC once TRBD2 TRBJ2-7 TRBV10-3
CASTLLVPSYNEQFF TGTGCCAGCACCTTACTAGTGCCCTCCTACAATGAGCAGTTCTTC . . TRBJ2-1 TRBV6-5
CASSLPDRGNQPQHF TGTGCCAGCAGTCTCCCCGACAGGGGAAATCAGCCCCAGCATTTT . TRBD1 TRBJ1-5 TRBV28
CSAAGTGANYGYTF TGCAGCGCCGCCGGGACGGGGGCTAACTATGGCTACACCTTC . . TRBJ1-2 TRBV29-1
CASSLQGQETQYF TGTGCCAGCAGCCTCCAGGGTCAAGAGACCCAGTACTTC . . TRBJ2-5 TRBV7-9
CSVEGGPGRVEYRVTDTQYF TGCAGCGTTGAAGGGGGGCCAGGCAGGGTGGAATATCGGGTGACAGATACGCAGTATTTT few . TRBJ2-3 TRBV29-1
CASSRSGPGANEQFF TGTGCCAGCAGTCGTAGCGGGCCTGGGGCCAATGAGCAGTTCTTC . TRBD2 TRBJ2-1 TRBV6-4
CSVEAAGTYNEQFF TGCAGCGTTGAAGCCGCCGGGACCTACAATGAGCAGTTCTTC . . TRBJ2-1 TRBV29-1
CSVEDQKYSGNTIYF TGCAGCGTTGAAGATCAGAAATACTCTGGAAACACCATATATTTT . . TRBJ1-3 TRBV29-1
CASRPAGGLPGELFF TGTGCCAGTCGCCCAGCGGGAGGTCTCCCCGGGGAGCTGTTTTTT . TRBD2 TRBJ2-2 TRBV19
CASSYSNQGNVEAFF TGTGCCAGCAGTTACTCGAACCAGGGGAACGTAGAAGCTTTCTTT . . TRBJ1-1 TRBV6-5
CASSFYSYNEQFF TGTGCCAGCAGTTTTTACAGTTACAATGAGCAGTTCTTC . . TRBJ2-1 TRBV27
CASSLGDRNTEAFF TGTGCCAGCAGCTTAGGGGACAGGAACACTGAAGCTTTCTTT . . TRBJ1-1 TRBV13
CAWSQMGQALGSPLHF TGTGCCTGGAGTCAGATGGGACAGGCTTTGGGGTCACCCCTCCACTTT . TRBD1 TRBJ1-6 TRBV30
CASRVGGAHEQYF TGTGCCAGCCGAGTGGGGGGGGCCCACGAGCAGTACTTC . . TRBJ2-7 TRBV2
CASSWDRGPEAFF TGTGCCAGCAGTTGGGACAGGGGGCCTGAAGCTTTCTTT . TRBD1 TRBJ1-1 TRBV2
CASRNSRETQYF TGTGCCAGTAGGAACAGCCGGGAGACCCAGTACTTC . . TRBJ2-5 TRBV19
CASSYGGEWYF TGTGCCAGCAGTTACGGGGGGGAGTGGTACTTC . TRBD2 TRBJ2-7 TRBV6-5
CASSSPGQGVNTGELFF TGTGCCAGCAGCTCTCCGGGACAGGGAGTAAACACCGGGGAGCTGTTTTTT . TRBD1 TRBJ2-2 TRBV7-6
CASSLGLGALSLYTDTQYF TGTGCCAGCAGCTTGGGATTGGGGGCCTTGTCACTCTACACAGATACGCAGTATTTT . . TRBJ2-3 TRBV5-4
CASSDRGSYNEQFF TGTGCCAGCAGCGATCGGGGCTCCTACAATGAGCAGTTCTTC . . TRBJ2-1 TRBV11-3
CASSLTGEGGYTF TGTGCCAGCAGCTTGACAGGGGAAGGCGGCTACACCTTC . TRBD1 TRBJ1-2 TRBV5-5
CASTPGGQGRQPQHF TGTGCCAGCACCCCAGGGGGACAGGGGAGGCAGCCCCAGCATTTT . TRBD1 TRBJ1-5 TRBV6-6
CASHNAESSTNEKLFF TGTGCCAGCCATAATGCGGAAAGCTCAACTAATGAAAAACTGTTTTTT once . TRBJ1-4 TRBV6-4
CSVVGERGPIHQETQYF TGCAGCGTTGTCGGAGAAAGGGGCCCTATTCACCAAGAGACCCAGTACTTC . . TRBJ2-5 TRBV29-1
CASSQAGYEQYF TGCGCCAGCAGCCAAGCAGGCTACGAGCAGTACTTC . . TRBJ2-7 TRBV4-1
CASRQQGTGANVLTF TGTGCCAGCAGACAACAGGGAACTGGGGCCAACGTCCTGACTTTC . . TRBJ2-6 TRBV6-1
CAITRGGQETQYF TGCGCCATCACCCGTGGGGGGCAAGAGACCCAGTACTTC . . TRBJ2-5 TRBV10-2
CAISGGTGRITYEQYF TGTGCCATCAGTGGCGGGACAGGGCGGATCACCTACGAGCAGTACTTC . TRBD1 TRBJ2-7 TRBV10-3
CASSLPSGEQFF TGTGCCAGCAGCCTCCCTAGCGGTGAGCAGTTCTTC once TRBD2 TRBJ2-1 TRBV5-4
CASSPAQNTEAFF TGTGCCAGCAGCCCCGCACAGAACACTGAAGCTTTCTTT . . TRBJ1-1 TRBV11-2
CAISEFTGTGELFF TGTGCCATCAGTGAGTTTACAGGGACCGGGGAGCTGTTTTTT . . TRBJ2-2 TRBV10-3
CASSQVSGGAETQYF TGTGCCAGCAGCCAAGTTAGCGGGGGGGCGGAGACCCAGTACTTC . TRBD2 TRBJ2-5 TRBV4-2
CASTITGTSGSDTQYF TGTGCCAGCACCATCACCGGGACTAGCGGGAGTGATACGCAGTATTTT . TRBD2 TRBJ2-3 TRBV19
CASSPESGAYEQYF TGTGCCAGCAGCCCCGAGAGCGGGGCCTACGAGCAGTACTTC . TRBD2 TRBJ2-7 TRBV11-3
CASRENLAGGALDEQYF TGTGCCAGCAGAGAGAATCTAGCGGGAGGAGCCCTAGACGAGCAGTACTTC . TRBD2 TRBJ2-7 TRBV2
CASSLTATLAGEANEQFF TGCGCCAGCAGCTTAACCGCTACACTAGCGGGGGAGGCCAATGAGCAGTTCTTC few TRBD2 TRBJ2-1 TRBV5-1
CASLGLAYNEQFF TGTGCCAGCTTGGGACTAGCCTACAATGAGCAGTTCTTC . TRBD2 TRBJ2-1 TRBV5-6
CASGPDRGPYEQYF TGCGCCAGCGGCCCTGACAGGGGGCCCTACGAGCAGTACTTC . TRBD1 TRBJ2-7 TRBV5-1
CASSSPARGAYTDTQYF TGTGCCAGCAGCTCCCCGGCTCGGGGGGCATACACAGATACGCAGTATTTT . . TRBJ2-3 TRBV7-9
CSVRGQRLTYEQYF TGCAGCGTTAGGGGACAGCGCCTCACCTACGAGCAGTACTTC . TRBD1 TRBJ2-7 TRBV29-1
CASSTRDRGDYGYTF TGTGCCAGTAGTACCCGGGACAGGGGTGACTATGGCTACACCTTC . TRBD1 TRBJ1-2 TRBV19
CASSPMTRVEGYTF TGTGCCAGCTCACCAATGACTAGGGTGGAAGGCTACACCTTC . . TRBJ1-2 TRBV18
CASTTRGDTGELFF TGCGCCAGCACCACCCGGGGGGACACCGGGGAGCTGTTTTTT . TRBD2 TRBJ2-2 TRBV23-1
CASSHTLDRAQNTGELFF TGCGCCAGCAGCCACACTCTTGACAGGGCCCAGAACACCGGGGAGCTGTTTTTT . TRBD1 TRBJ2-2 TRBV4-1